This T cell receptor beta chain is from a study of blood T cell repertoires in COVID-19. Sequenced by immunoSEQ multiplex PCR; TCRdb stores in-frame clones only, minus some. The sample yields approximately 310,000 clones, roughly 85% seen once. The V gene's germline CDR1 is KGHSH and CDR2 LQKENI. After removal of 4 bases from V and 5 bases from J, the junction contained 6 bases not matched to a gene. This CDR3 has 15 amino acids. This TCR came from a man aged 25-45 years who had recovered from COVID-19. The J gene is TRBJ2-1, the V gene TRBV18, with TRBD1 identical over 9 bases. Source material: PBMCs or T cells enriched from blood (not recorded which). CDR3 DNA: TGTGCCAGCTCACAGAGGACAGGGGTTAACAATGAGCAGTTCTTC. Amino acid sequence: CASSQRTGVNNEQFF. Together with reference TRBV18 and TRBJ2-1, the CDR3 gives the full variable domain: NAGVMQNPRHLVRRRGQEARLRCSPMKGHSHVYWYRQLPEEGLKFMVYLQKENIIDESGMPKERFSAEFPKEGPSILRIQQVVRGDSAAYFCASSQRTGVNNEQFFGPGTRLTVL.